This TCR beta chain is from a study of T cell responses to AZD1222 COVID-19 vaccine. The V gene's germline CDR1 is SGHRS and CDR2 YFSETQ. V lost 0 bases to trimming and J lost 3 bases, with 21 bases between them. The CDR3 sequence is 18 residues long. Study-wide findings and caveats: The span of vaccine-associated CD4 TCRs extended across spike, with dominance at 160-218 and 743-854.

TCRdb keeps only in-frame clones here, not all; method: immunoSEQ multiplex PCR. The sample comprises under 150,000 clones, around 87% of which are singletons, and 3.5% to 4.5% rests with the top ten. To note about this clone: The target antigen is unknown.

This chain connects TRBV5-1 to TRBJ1-1; tentatively, D is TRBD1 (5 bases). The sample here was peripheral blood, taken on day 0 of AZD1222 vaccination. This clonotype was obtained from an adult in good health. The CDR3 DNA reads as TGCGCCAGCAGCTTGGGCACTGGGGCAGGGCGGATAGACACTGAAGCTTTCTTT. It specifies CASSLGTGAGRIDTEAFF.